The 12 T cell receptor beta chains below come from one sample, sequenced in a study of technical replicates of blood from several donors. Libraries were prepared by immunoSEQ multiplex PCR; TCRdb keeps only in-frame clonotypes and omits some of them. The table shows approximately 82,000 clones, with roughly 94% occurring only once. The sample taken for sequencing was T cells isolated from PBMCs. Receptor source: a human donor in good health.

The rearrangement joins TRBV10-3 to TRBJ2-1, with TRBD1 identical over 8 bases. Germline-derived CDR1 and CDR2 are ENHRY and SYGVKD. The junction had 7 bases not matched to a gene; V was cut back by 9 bases and J by 3 bases. The CDR3 runs to 14 residues. This chain's CDR3 is CAITGTGDYNEQFF. CDR3 DNA: TGTGCCATTACCGGGACAGGAGACTACAATGAGCAGTTCTTC.

V is TRBV5-4 and J is TRBJ1-5; D unresolved. Germline V gives CDR1 SGHNT, CDR2 YYREEE (reference sequence). The V end was cut by 0 bases, the J end by 5 bases, with 6 bases between. The CDR3 loop spans 13 amino acids. In nucleotides, the CDR3 is TGTGCCAGCAGCTTGGGAGCGGATCAGCCCCAGCATTTT. Translated: CASSLGADQPQHF.

V and J are TRBV19 and TRBJ2-1, with 7 bases matching TRBD2. V gave up 10 bases and J gave up 5 bases; unmatched junction bases: 14. The CDR3 length is 15 residues. Germline V CDR1 and CDR2: LNHDA, SQIVND (reference sequence). This chain's CDR3 is CATDQPGTTNNEQFF. In DNA form, the CDR3 reads TGTGCCACTGACCAACCCGGGACTACTAACAATGAGCAGTTCTTC.

The J gene is TRBJ2-5, the V gene TRBV21-1; the table's D call, TRBD2, was not checked against the DNA. TRBV21-1 is a recognized pseudogene. The CDR3 extends over 15 amino acids. This CDR3 is CASSKGGLGTETQYF. The CDR3 DNA follows: TGTGCCAGCAGCAAAGGGGGACTAGGTACTGAGACCCAGTACTTC.

The rearrangement uses TRBV2 and TRBJ2-5; TRBD2 aligns across 10 bases. V lost 8 bases, J lost 4 bases, and 7 bases stayed unmatched. CDR1 is SNHLY, CDR2 FYNNEI, per germline. The CDR3 loop spans 14 amino acids. In nucleotides, the CDR3 is TGTGCCAGCCAGGCTAGCGGGAGACTAGAGACCCAGTACTTC. It is translated as CASQASGRLETQYF. Together with reference TRBV2 and TRBJ2-5, the CDR3 gives the full variable domain: EPEVTQTPSHQVTQMGQEVILRCVPISNHLYFYWYRQILGQKVEFLVSFYNNEISEKSEIFDDQFSVERPDGSNFTLKIRSTKLEDSAMYFCASQASGRLETQYFGPGTRLLVL.

As DNA, the CDR3 is TGCGCCAGCAGCTTAAATACCGGGACTAGCTTTGAGCAGTTCTTC. As protein: CASSLNTGTSFEQFF. The V call is TRBV5-1, the J call TRBJ2-1; 9 positions agree with TRBD2. The V and J ends lost 2 bases and 9 bases, in that order; junction bases with no gene match: 9. This CDR3 has 15 amino acids. The germline V gene has CDR1 SGHRS and CDR2 YFSETQ.

The V and J genes are TRBV5-1 and TRBJ2-2; TRBD2 agrees at 8 bases. Germline loops: CDR1 SGHRS, CDR2 YFSETQ. V gave up 0 bases and J gave up 0 bases; unmatched junction bases: 7. This CDR3 is 18 amino acids long. The CDR3 nucleotides are TGCGCCAGCAGCTTGGTTATAGGCGGGGGGTCGAACACCGGGGAGCTGTTTTTT. This encodes CASSLVIGGGSNTGELFF.

The chain uses TRBV28 and TRBJ2-7, with 8 positions matching TRBD2. Trimming at V came to 4 bases and at J to 5 bases, leaving 10 bases not matched to a gene. Germline values: CDR1 MDHEN, CDR2 SYDVKM. CDR3 length equals 15 residues. This CDR3 is CASSSPGGTGNEQYF. CDR3 sequence (DNA): TGTGCCAGCAGTTCCCCGGGAGGGACGGGGAACGAGCAGTACTTC.

The chain recombines TRBV2 with TRBJ2-1; D call uncertain. The V gene lost 9 bases and the J gene lost 8 bases, with 14 bases spanning the gap. This CDR3 has 12 residues. From germline, CDR1 is SNHLY and CDR2 FYNNEI. CDR3 amino acids: CARTGLSYEQFF. The CDR3 DNA reads TGTGCCAGGACCGGTCTTAGCTATGAGCAGTTCTTC.

The rearrangement links TRBV7-2 to TRBJ1-6, with 9 nucleotides matching TRBD1. After removal of 5 bases from V and 10 bases from J, the junction contained 6 bases not matched to a gene. Germline CDR1 is SGHTA and CDR2 is FQGNSA. CDR3 length equals 14 residues. The CDR3 here is CASSTGTGRSPLHF. Written as DNA, the CDR3 is TGTGCCAGCAGCACCGGGACAGGGCGGTCACCCCTCCACTTT.

The chain recombines TRBV25-1 with TRBJ1-2; 10 bases align to TRBD1. CDR3 size: 15 residues. J lost 7 bases, V lost 7 bases, and 12 bases had no gene match. Germline CDR1 reads MGHDK; CDR2 reads SYGVNS. CDR3: CASKAAGTGAGGYTF. The CDR3 DNA follows: TGTGCCAGCAAAGCGGCCGGGACAGGGGCTGGTGGCTACACCTTC.

The chain carries TRBV28 and TRBJ2-5, with D perhaps TRBD2 (6 bases). Germline values: CDR1 MDHEN, CDR2 SYDVKM. The V gene lost 7 bases and the J gene lost 0 bases, with 15 bases spanning the gap. This CDR3 spans 15 amino acids. The CDR3 is CASTSGRSYQETQYF. CDR3 DNA: TGTGCCAGCACGTCGGGGAGGTCCTACCAAGAGACCCAGTACTTC.